The entry that follows covers one T cell receptor delta chain sequence. As yet, its antigen is unknown. One end of the junction does not line up with germline, which may come from a read error. The data derive from a study of Vδ1+ human thymocytes. Study-wide points: Thymic TRG and TRD repertoires appeared highly polyclonal, with Gaussian CDR3 length distributions. Donors shared many TRG clonotypes but few TRD clonotypes.

Extracted RNA was reverse transcribed into cDNA. Multiplex PCR used pooled V-gene forward primers and a constant-region reverse primer to amplify CDR3s. TCRdb re-called clones from the multiplex PCR reads using CATT. This table has about 75,000 delta-chain clones, about 35% appearing once. The germline CDR1 and CDR2 sequences are TSWWSYY and QGS. This CDR3 region has 21 residues. The TCR sequence derives from a boy under three years old who had congenital heart surgery. V gene TRDV1 combines with J gene TRDJ1; possible D gene TRDD3, 5 bases. Sequencing input: Vdelta1+ gamma-delta thymocytes from the thymus. Subset indicated: FACS-sorted CD3+ TCRalphabeta- TCRVdelta1+ TCRVdelta2- thymocytes. CDR3 coding DNA: TGTGCTTTTGGGGAACGTCGGACTCGGGGGCTACGGAGGGGCTACACCGATAAACTCATCTTT. Translating it yields CAFGERRTRGLRRGYTDKLIF.